The next 16 T cell receptor beta chains were all read from a single sample in a study of regulatory T cells in long-lasting Graves disease. Relying on iRepertoire HTBI primers and Arm-PCR of CDR3 regions, the team built TCR beta libraries. TCRdb ran MiXCR on the multiplex PCR reads and lists one entry per CDR3 protein. This repertoire shows about 540,000 distinct CDR3 sequences, roughly 13% found once; its top ten account for 10%. The sample's time point: newly diagnosed GD, antithyroid drugs for less than 3 months. Construction of the TCR library relied on RNA isolated from PBMCs. This sample was shared with a second study, whose subject was T cells in Graves' hyperthyroidism and ophthalmopathy.

The sequences come from peripheral blood mononuclear cells (PBMCs), collected at new diagnosis, from a patient treated with antithyroid drugs. These TCRs come from a man aged 25 to 40 with Graves disease.

The V and J genes are TRBV29-1 and TRBJ1-4, with D uncertain. The CDR3 runs 13 residues. V lost 6 bases, J lost 6 bases, and 14 bases lay in between. Per germline, CDR1 SQVTM and CDR2 ANQGSEA. CDR3 protein: CSVQLVSDEKLFF. CDR3 DNA: TGCAGCGTACAACTGGTATCGGATGAAAAACTGTTTTTT.

The V and J genes are TRBV12-3 or TRBV12-4 and TRBJ2-7; D is possibly TRBD1 or TRBD2 (6 bases each). This CDR3 has 16 residues. The V end was cut by 0 bases, the J end by 6 bases, with 18 bases between. CDR3 bases: TGTGCCAGCAGTTTAGCCGGAGAACAGGGAGGCCGCGAGCAGTACTTC. This encodes CASSLAGEQGGREQYF.

The table lists this clonotype with many counts. This chain joins TRBV27 and TRBJ2-7, with a possible D match to TRBD1 (5 bases). Trimming shortened V by 4 bases and J by 4 bases, and 11 bases separated the two germline ends. Germline V gives CDR1 MNHEY, CDR2 SMNVEV (reference sequence). The CDR3 covers 13 residues. The CDR3 DNA reads TGTGCCAGCAGTTGGTCAGGGTTGTACGAGCAGTACTTC. Amino acid sequence: CASSWSGLYEQYF.

This clonotype was observed at least ten times. The CDR3 is CASSLVGRWQGASNEKLFF. CDR3 nucleotides: TGTGCCAGCAGCTTAGTCGGCCGTTGGCAGGGGGCCTCTAATGAAAAACTGTTTTTT. V usage is TRBV11-2 and J usage is TRBJ1-4, with 8 bases matching TRBD1. CDR1 is SGHAT, CDR2 FQNNGV, per germline. The J segment lost 3 bases and the V segment lost 1 base, leaving 13 bases of the junction unmatched. The CDR3 contains 19 residues.

This clonotype was picked up many times. The genes are TRBV28 and TRBJ2-7; D is tentatively TRBD1 or TRBD2 (6 bases each). The germline V gene encodes CDR1 MDHEN and CDR2 SYDVKM. V was clipped by 6 bases and J by 3 bases, with 15 bases between them. The CDR3 runs 14 residues. The CDR3 nucleotides are TGTGCCAGCAGCCCGAAGGGGGGCCTCTACGAGCAGTACTTC. Protein sequence: CASSPKGGLYEQYF.

V and J are TRBV29-1 and TRBJ2-7; a weak D match, TRBD1 (5 bases). The CDR3 is 11 residues long. V lost 6 bases, J lost 5 bases, and 11 bases lay in between. The V gene's germline CDR1 is SQVTM and CDR2 ANQGSEA. The CDR3 region has the DNA TGCAGCGTAAAGCAGGGCGACGAGCAGTACTTC. This gives the protein CSVKQGDEQYF.

The chain recombines TRBV11-3 with TRBJ2-7; D ambiguous. Trimming stripped 0 bases from V and 7 bases from J, with 13 bases between. Looked up from germline, CDR1 is SGHNT and CDR2 is YENEEA. The CDR3 length is 14 residues. The CDR3 loop is CASSLDGYLAEQYF. In nucleotides, the CDR3 is TGTGCCAGCAGCTTAGACGGGTATCTCGCGGAGCAGTACTTC.

This clonotype was counted many times. V usage is TRBV6-1 and J usage is TRBJ2-5; 8 nucleotides match TRBD1. The CDR3 runs 13 residues. The V gene end was trimmed by 6 bases and the J gene end by 7 bases; junction bases not matched to a gene: 7. Germline CDR1 reads MNHNS; CDR2 reads SASEGT. The CDR3 nucleotides read TGTGCCAGCAGCGAGACAGGGGATGGGACCCAGTACTTC. It specifies CASSETGDGTQYF.

This clonotype was found many times. The gene calls are TRBV7-8 and TRBJ2-5; D unresolved. V was clipped by 1 base and J by 5 bases, with 11 bases between them. From germline, CDR1 is SGHVS and CDR2 FQNEAQ. This CDR3 has 14 residues. As DNA, the CDR3 is TGTGCCAGCAGCTTAGTTGCTGGTTGGGAGACCCAGTACTTC. Protein sequence: CASSLVAGWETQYF.

The chain recombines TRBV6-1 with TRBJ1-2; D is ambiguous. Germline CDR1 MNHNS, CDR2 SASEGT. The CDR3 is 13 residues long. V was shortened by 6 bases and J by 2 bases, with 10 bases between the two germline ends. The CDR3: CASRGPSNYGYTF. The DNA of the CDR3 is TGTGCCAGCAGAGGGCCTTCCAACTATGGCTACACCTTC.

This clonotype has at least ten counts. The CDR3 bases are TGTGCCAGCAGCTTCAGCCCTGGACTAGCGGGAATAGAGACCCAGTACTTC. It encodes CASSFSPGLAGIETQYF. V usage is TRBV13 and J usage is TRBJ2-5; 12 nucleotides match TRBD2. The CDR3 runs to 17 residues. Germline CDR1 is PRHDT and CDR2 is FYEKMQ (reference sequence). The V gene end was trimmed by 3 bases and the J gene end by 4 bases; junction bases not matched to a gene: 9.

A remark on this clonotype: A much larger clonotype is one base distant, so this may be a read error. The V gene is TRBV5-1, the J gene TRBJ2-3; the D is unclear. The CDR3 extends over 13 amino acids. Per germline, CDR1 SGHRS and CDR2 YFSETQ. The CDR3 is CASSFLGTDTQCF. Written as DNA, the CDR3 is TGCGCCAGCAGCTTTTTGGGCACAGATACGCAGTGTTTT.

The chain is built from TRBV7-8 and TRBJ1-5; possible D gene TRBD1, 5 bases. The V gene lost 0 bases and the J gene lost 7 bases, with 13 bases spanning the gap. Germline CDR1 is SGHVS and CDR2 is FQNEAQ. The length of the CDR3 is 15 residues. The CDR3 nucleotides read TGTGCCAGCAGCTTAGCGAATGAGTGGGGGCAGCCCCAGCATTTT. As protein: CASSLANEWGQPQHF.

This clonotype came up many times. The rearrangement joins TRBV20-1 to TRBJ2-3, with D tentatively TRBD1 (6 bases). CDR1 DFQATT and CDR2 SNEGSKA come from the germline V gene (reference sequence). V was pared by 5 bases and J by 4 bases, with 19 bases between. The CDR3 runs 15 residues. CDR3 amino acids: CSAFPGHTDPDTQYF. The CDR3 nucleotides read TGCAGTGCTTTCCCGGGACATACAGACCCAGATACGCAGTATTTT.

This clonotype was seen repeatedly, ten times or more. V usage is TRBV6-5 and J usage is TRBJ1-4; no reliable D call. Germline assignment: CDR1 MNHEY and CDR2 SVGAGI. The CDR3 totals 13 residues. V gave up 2 bases and J gave up 8 bases, with 9 bases separating them. The CDR3 loop reads CASSYAASEKLFF. The CDR3 DNA is TGTGCCAGCAGTTACGCGGCAAGCGAAAAACTGTTTTTT.

This clonotype was recorded many times. The chain is built from TRBV27 and TRBJ2-7; the D gene is possibly TRBD2 (6 bases). In germline, CDR1 is MNHEY, CDR2 SMNVEV (reference sequence). The CDR3 consists of 17 residues. Trimming pared 3 bases from V and 3 bases from J, leaving 21 bases between. The CDR3 DNA reads as TGTGCCAGCAGTTTCATAACCGAATCGGGAGCTCTCTACGAGCAGTACTTC. It is translated as CASSFITESGALYEQYF.